This TCR beta chain is from a study of OX40 agonist ivuxolimab in advanced cancers. Overall study: The study enrolled dose-escalation patients with hepatocellular carcinoma, melanoma, renal cell or head and neck cancer.

The CDR3 covers 18 residues. Germline V lookup: CDR1 GTSNPN, CDR2 SVGIG (reference sequence). For this clone: At one boundary the junction diverges from the germline segment, which might be a read error.

Sequencing used immunoSEQ multiplex PCR; TCRdb keeps in-frame clones, though not all of them. Altogether some 37,000 clones are present, roughly 80% being singletons, with the ten largest covering around 1.8%. Collection of blood occurred at baseline, at cycle 4 day 1, and at cycle 7 day 1. Sequenced material: CD4+ or CD8+ T cells sorted from blood, taken in a trial of the OX40 agonist ivuxolimab. The chain combines TRBV30 with TRBJ1-4; 7 bases fit TRBD1. The clonotype was recovered from an adult with an advanced solid tumor such as melanoma, head and neck, liver or kidney cancer. The CDR3 region is CAWSPRQGGWPLREKLLF. The CDR3 nucleotides read TGTGCCTGGAGTCCAAGACAGGGAGGGTGGCCCTTGCGCGAAAAACTGCTTTTT.